The source of this T cell receptor (beta chain) is a study of blood T cells in healthy people across ages. CDR1 and CDR2 (germline): LGHNA, YNFKEQ. J gave up 9 bases and V 4 bases, and 8 bases lay outside the gene matches. CDR3 length: 15 amino acids. Note on this clonotype: Its antigen is unidentified.

A second roughly 6 to 11 cycle PCR used barcoded and J-beta primers. Each cDNA was tagged by a template-switch adaptor containing 12 random nucleotides. TCRdb re-called the 5' RACE reads with MiXCR, one entry per CDR3 protein. The sample holds roughly 860,000 distinct CDR3 sequences, about 59% seen once. Study-wide results and limits: Comparison with aged donors showed that long-lived donors had more naive CD4+ cells and higher diversity. Any conclusive comparison of naive versus antigen-experienced cells was prevented by using unsorted PBMCs.

The V and J genes are TRBV4-2 and TRBJ2-1; 11 bases agree with TRBD1. Input material: blood. The sequence was collected from a man aged 30 to 39 in good health. CDR3 residues: CASSPLGQGGFEQFF. The CDR3 DNA sequence: TGTGCCAGCAGCCCCTTGGGACAGGGGGGGTTTGAGCAGTTCTTC.